Listed below are T cell receptor beta chains from one sample, sequenced in a study of cytomegalovirus exposure and HLA in healthy donors. The repertoire was sequenced with immunoSEQ multiplex PCR; TCRdb's copy has only in-frame clones and lacks some. Among 180,000 or so clones listed, almost 80% were seen once. Sequenced sample: PBMCs. The receptor set was obtained from a man aged 35 to 55 in good health and CMV-seropositive. Both conserved end residues are part of each CDR3. A D gene is named only where the DNA matches it firmly. Expanded clones are given a class, and other clones once, few, many or no size at all.

size	V	length	D	J	DNA	CDR3
NA	TRBV25-1	15	TRBD1	TRBJ2-1	TGTGCCAGCAGTGCGGACAGGGGCCCCTACAATGAGCAGTTCTTC	CASSADRGPYNEQFF
NA	TRBV7-6	13	NA	TRBJ2-7	TGTGCCAGCGCCGCCCCGGGTTCCTACGAGCAGTACTTC	CASAAPGSYEQYF
NA	TRBV18	16	NA	TRBJ1-4	TGTGCCAGCTCACCCGGAGTGTCAGCGGCTAATGAAAAACTGTTTTTT	CASSPGVSAANEKLFF
NA	TRBV28	13	NA	TRBJ1-1	TGTGCCAGCAGCTATCCCGGGGGGCCCGAAGCTTTCTTT	CASSYPGGPEAFF
NA	TRBV29-1	12	TRBD2	TRBJ2-7	TGCAGCGTCCAGCGGGACTCCTACGAGCAGTACTTC	CSVQRDSYEQYF
NA	TRBV15	13	TRBD1	TRBJ2-5	TGTGCCACCAGCCGGACAGGGCAAGAGACCCAGTACTTC	CATSRTGQETQYF
once	TRBV2	14	TRBD2	TRBJ2-2	TGTGCCAGCAGGGACGGGACTAGCGCCGGGGAGCTGTTTTTT	CASRDGTSAGELFF
NA	TRBV21-1	15	NA	TRBJ2-7	TGTGCCAGCAGGCCAGGGTCAAAAAGCTCCTACGAGCAGTACTTC	CASRPGSKSSYEQYF
NA	TRBV15	17	NA	TRBJ1-4	TGTGCCACCAGCACAATAGATTACAGGGACACTAATGAAAAACTGTTTTTT	CATSTIDYRDTNEKLFF
NA	TRBV5-1	17	TRBD1	TRBJ2-6	TGCGCCAGCAGCCCCCCCGGACAGGGCTCTGGGGCCAACGTCCTGACTTTC	CASSPPGQGSGANVLTF
NA	TRBV6-1	13	NA	TRBJ1-1	TGTGCCAGCCGGGGAACGGGGGAGACTGAAGCTTTCTTT	CASRGTGETEAFF
NA	TRBV11-2	14	NA	TRBJ2-1	TGTGCCAGCAGCTTAGATGGGGGCAACAATGAGCAGTTCTTC	CASSLDGGNNEQFF
NA	TRBV30	16	TRBD1	TRBJ1-2	TGTGCCTGGATTAGGGACAGCCTCTTTTCCGACTATGGCTACACCTTC	CAWIRDSLFSDYGYTF
few	TRBV5-1	18	TRBD2	TRBJ2-1	TGCGCCAGCAGCTTGGTTCGACTAGCGGGAGTGACCTACAATGAGCAGTTCTTC	CASSLVRLAGVTYNEQFF
NA	TRBV12-5	17	TRBD2	TRBJ2-3	TGTGCTAGTGGTTTGGTAACTACTAGCGGCCTAGGAGATACGCAGTATTTT	CASGLVTTSGLGDTQYF
NA	TRBV19	15	TRBD1	TRBJ2-7	TGTGCCAGTAGTCCACGGACAGGGTATACCTACGAGCAGTACTTC	CASSPRTGYTYEQYF
NA	TRBV6-6	12	NA	TRBJ1-1	TGTGCCAGCAGTGTCGTGCGAGCGGAAGCTTTCTTT	CASSVVRAEAFF
NA	TRBV29-1	13	TRBD2	TRBJ2-5	TGCAGCGTTGAGACTAGCTTCAGAGAGACCCAGTACTTC	CSVETSFRETQYF
NA	TRBV19	13	NA	TRBJ1-2	TGTGCCAGTAGTGTACAGGGAGCTGGTGGCTACACCTTC	CASSVQGAGGYTF
NA	TRBV7-3	16	TRBD1	TRBJ2-3	TGTGCCAGCAGCTCCCAGGGGGCGCGGGGTTTAGATACGCAGTATTTT	CASSSQGARGLDTQYF
NA	TRBV5-1	14	TRBD1	TRBJ2-3	TGCGCCAGCAGCTACGGACAGGGGACAGATACGCAGTATTTT	CASSYGQGTDTQYF
NA	TRBV6-5	15	TRBD1	TRBJ1-6	TGTGCCAGCAGCTCGGCAGGGGGATACAATTCACCCCTCCACTTT	CASSSAGGYNSPLHF
few	TRBV19	14	TRBD2	TRBJ2-7	TGTGCCAGTAGTCGACTAGCGGGGACCTACGAGCAGTACTTC	CASSRLAGTYEQYF
NA	TRBV5-6	13	TRBD1	TRBJ1-2	TGTGCCAGCAGCTGGGACAGGGGGCATGGCTACACCTTC	CASSWDRGHGYTF
NA	TRBV6-5	14	TRBD2	TRBJ2-1	TGTGCCACCCATACCGGGGGGTCCTACAATGAGCAGTTCTTC	CATHTGGSYNEQFF
NA	TRBV28	13	NA	TRBJ2-1	TGTGCCAGCAGCTCCCAAGCTAAGAATGAGCAGTTCTTC	CASSSQAKNEQFF
NA	TRBV28	15	TRBD2	TRBJ2-1	TGTGCCAGCAAAAGGCTAGCGGGAGATGGCAATGAGCAGTTCTTC	CASKRLAGDGNEQFF
NA	TRBV29-1	14	TRBD1	TRBJ1-4	TGCAGCGGCCTGACAGGGGGAGGAGATGAAAAACTGTTTTTT	CSGLTGGGDEKLFF
once	TRBV6-1	15	NA	TRBJ2-7	TGTGCCAGCAGTGATTTGGGCAGGCCCACCTACGAGCAGTACTTC	CASSDLGRPTYEQYF
NA	TRBV27	13	TRBD2	TRBJ2-1	TGTGCCAGCACCCTGGCGGGAGGAGGCGAGCAGTTCTTC	CASTLAGGGEQFF
NA	TRBV12-5	14	NA	TRBJ2-3	TGTGCTAGTGGTTTGGACCAGTTTACAGATACGCAGTATTTT	CASGLDQFTDTQYF
NA	TRBV27	14	NA	TRBJ2-1	TGTGCCAGCAGTCAAAACAGGTTCGACAATGAGCAGTTCTTC	CASSQNRFDNEQFF
NA	TRBV27	19	NA	TRBJ1-2	TGTGCCAGCAGTAGGAACAGCTTAAAGGCAGGGCCTTTAACGGATGGCTACACCTTC	CASSRNSLKAGPLTDGYTF
NA	TRBV5-1	15	TRBD2	TRBJ2-1	TGCGCCAGCAGCTCGTTAGCGGGTGGGGGTAATGAGCAGTTCTTC	CASSSLAGGGNEQFF
NA	TRBV6-1	15	TRBD2	TRBJ2-7	TGTGCCAGCAGCCTTCGGGTGGCGGGAGAGGAAGGGCAGTACTTC	CASSLRVAGEEGQYF
NA	TRBV21-1	15	NA	TRBJ2-1	TGTGCCAGCAGCAAAGAATGGGACAGGGACCATGAGCAGTTCTTC	CASSKEWDRDHEQFF
few	TRBV5-1	15	TRBD1	TRBJ2-1	TGCGCCAGCAGCACCGGGACAGTAAGTGACAATGAGCAGTTCTTC	CASSTGTVSDNEQFF
NA	TRBV4-2	18	NA	TRBJ1-4	TGTGCCAGCAGCCAAGATCCTGCTGAAGGGGTTAGGGGAGAAAAACTGTTTTTT	CASSQDPAEGVRGEKLFF
few	TRBV4-1	16	TRBD2	TRBJ2-5	TGCGCCAGCAGCCGATCACTAGCGGGAGGATATGAGACCCAGTACTTC	CASSRSLAGGYETQYF
NA	TRBV5-1	18	NA	TRBJ2-1	TGCGCCAGCAGCTTTCGGAGTTTGGGCACCACCGGAGGCAATGAGCAGTTCTTC	CASSFRSLGTTGGNEQFF
NA	TRBV18	14	TRBD1	TRBJ2-7	TGTGCCAGCTCACCCGGGACAGGGGCCTACGAGCAGTACTTC	CASSPGTGAYEQYF
NA	TRBV9	15	TRBD2	TRBJ2-3	TGTGCCAGCACGTTGACTAGCGCAACCACAGATACGCAGTATTTT	CASTLTSATTDTQYF
NA	TRBV5-4	14	TRBD1	TRBJ2-5	TGTGCCAGCAGCCCGGACAGGCGACAAGAGACCCAGTACTTC	CASSPDRRQETQYF
few	TRBV5-1	15	NA	TRBJ2-3	TGCGCCAGCAGCTTGGTTAGCCCGACCACAGATACGCAGTATTTT	CASSLVSPTTDTQYF
NA	TRBV19	13	NA	TRBJ1-5	TGTGCCAGTAGGGCTCAGGGGAATCAGCCCCAGCATTTT	CASRAQGNQPQHF